The rows below give T cell receptor beta chains drawn from one sample of a study of blood T cell repertoires in COVID-19. This table comes from immunoSEQ multiplex PCR, and its TCRdb copy is limited to in-frame clones, with some not included. This sample carries under 300,000 clones, about 86% of them seen once, and the ten largest clones take roughly a tenth. The sample consisted of peripheral blood. The receptors come from a woman aged 80 or over with acute or convalescent COVID-19. Both conserved end residues are part of each CDR3. The D gene is left open where the match is weak. Only part of the rows carry a size: once, few, many, or a class if the clone is expanded.

TRBV5-6	TRBD1	TRBJ1-2	.	TGTGCCAGCAGCTTCCCGACAGGGAACTATGGCTACACCTTC	CASSFPTGNYGYTF
TRBV2	TRBD1	TRBJ1-5	.	TGTGCCACTCAGCAGGGGGCCAATCAGCCCCAGCATTTT	CATQQGANQPQHF
TRBV15	TRBD1	TRBJ1-6	.	TGTGCCACCAGCAGAGCCCCGGGACAGGTCATAGTTCATTCACCCCTCCACTTT	CATSRAPGQVIVHSPLHF
TRBV14	.	TRBJ1-1	.	TGTGCCAGCAGCCAGGGGCAGAGCACTGAAGCTTTCTTT	CASSQGQSTEAFF
TRBV4-2	TRBD2	TRBJ2-4	.	TGTGCCAGCAGCCAAGATCCCGCGGGGGGGGCCGACCTAGCCAAAAACATTCAGTACTTC	CASSQDPAGGADLAKNIQYF
TRBV5-8	TRBD1	TRBJ2-7	.	TGTGCCAGCAGCTTGGGGGACAGGGGGTACGAGCAGTACTTC	CASSLGDRGYEQYF
TRBV7-6	TRBD2	TRBJ2-7	few	TGTGCCAGCACCCGGGGAGGGCCCTACGAGCAGTACTTC	CASTRGGPYEQYF
TRBV29-1	TRBD1	TRBJ1-1	.	TGCAGCGTGGGACAGGGGAAGAACACTGAAGCTTTCTTT	CSVGQGKNTEAFF
TRBV4-2	TRBD1	TRBJ1-3	.	TGTGCCAGCAGCCAAGGGGGACAGGGAAGAAACACCATATATTTT	CASSQGGQGRNTIYF
TRBV29-1	.	TRBJ1-4	.	TGCAGCGGTTCACAGGGTACTAATGAAAAACTGTTTTTT	CSGSQGTNEKLFF
TRBV28	TRBD1	TRBJ2-7	.	TGTGCCAGCAGCCCCAACAGGGGGCGGTACGAGCAGTACTTC	CASSPNRGRYEQYF
TRBV5-1	TRBD1	TRBJ2-1	few	TGCGCCAGCAGCCCGGGACAGACTTTCAATGAGCAGTTCTTC	CASSPGQTFNEQFF
TRBV7-9	.	TRBJ2-2	.	TGTGCCAGCACCGGGCGGGGGAACACCGGGGAGCTGTTTTTT	CASTGRGNTGELFF
TRBV10-1	.	TRBJ2-5	.	TGCGCCAGCAGTGATTCTCTGCAAGAGACCCAGTACTTC	CASSDSLQETQYF
TRBV12-3/TRBV12-4	.	TRBJ1-2	.	TGTGCCAGCAGAGAGAGTGGTGACTATGGCTACACCTTC	CASRESGDYGYTF
TRBV4-1	TRBD1	TRBJ1-5	few	TGCGCCAGCAGCCAAGATGACGGGACAGACTCCAATCAGCCCCAGCATTTT	CASSQDDGTDSNQPQHF
TRBV6-5	.	TRBJ1-4	.	TGTGCCAGCAAGCGAGGGCTTAATGAAAAACTGTTTTTT	CASKRGLNEKLFF
TRBV28	.	TRBJ1-3	.	TGTGCCAGCACCCGGGGAAGCTCTGGAAACACCATATATTTT	CASTRGSSGNTIYF
TRBV5-1	TRBD2	TRBJ2-1	few	TGCGCCAGCAGCTTGGGTACAGCAGGGACTAGCGGACGGTTCTTC	CASSLGTAGTSGRFF
TRBV18	.	TRBJ2-1	once	TGTGCCAGCTCACCACGGGGGGGCCTATACAATGAGCAGTTCTTC	CASSPRGGLYNEQFF
TRBV6-5	.	TRBJ1-2	.	TGTGCCAGCAGGCTATATGGCTACACCTTC	CASRLYGYTF
TRBV7-8	TRBD2	TRBJ2-7	.	TGTGCCAGCAGCTTAAGGGAGGGGAGCTCCTACGAGCAGTACTTC	CASSLREGSSYEQYF
TRBV7-2	.	TRBJ2-1	.	TGTGCCAGCAGCTCCCGGGGGGCGCGGAGGAGCAATGAGCAGTTCTTC	CASSSRGARRSNEQFF
TRBV3-1/TRBV3-2	.	TRBJ1-1	.	TGTGCCAGCAGCCAAAAGTGGTCGGACACTGAAGCTTTCTTT	CASSQKWSDTEAFF
TRBV11-3	.	TRBJ1-1	.	TGTGCCAGCAGCGCGCAGGGCGAGGACACTGAAGCTTTCTTT	CASSAQGEDTEAFF
TRBV5-6	.	TRBJ1-5	few	TGTGCCAGCAGCTTCGGGACAACTGGCAATCAGCCCCAGCATTTT	CASSFGTTGNQPQHF
TRBV25-1	TRBD2	TRBJ2-4	.	TGTGCCAGCAGTGAATCCGGAGCGGGGGCCAAAAACATTCAGTACTTC	CASSESGAGAKNIQYF
TRBV27	.	TRBJ2-5	.	TGTGCCAGCAGTTTAGTGGTTGGCGAGACCCAGTACTTC	CASSLVVGETQYF
TRBV6-5	TRBD1	TRBJ1-5	.	TGTGCCAGCGCCCAGGGGGGTTTCCAGCCCCAGCATTTT	CASAQGGFQPQHF
TRBV7-8	TRBD2	TRBJ2-3	.	TGTGCCAGCAGCGAAGGGGGGACTAGCGGGTCCCGAGATACGCAGTATTTT	CASSEGGTSGSRDTQYF
TRBV15	.	TRBJ1-4	.	TGTGCCACCAAATTCGACAGGAGTGCAACTAATGAAAAACTGTTTTTT	CATKFDRSATNEKLFF
TRBV5-1	TRBD1	TRBJ1-6	.	TGCGCCAGCAGCGCGACAGGGGGAGAAGGTTCACCCCTCCACTTT	CASSATGGEGSPLHF
TRBV7-9	TRBD2	TRBJ2-3	many	TGTGCCAGCAGCTTGGGGGGGATAACAGATACGCAGTATTTT	CASSLGGITDTQYF
TRBV4-2	.	TRBJ2-7	.	TGTGCCAGCAGCCAGACTAGGGAAGCGCAGTACTTC	CASSQTREAQYF
TRBV7-3	.	TRBJ2-2	.	TGTGCCAGCAGCGGACAGACGAACACCGGGGAGCTGTTTTTT	CASSGQTNTGELFF
TRBV7-2	.	TRBJ2-3	.	TGTGCCAGCAGCTTCCGGGACTCACAAACGCAGTATTTT	CASSFRDSQTQYF
TRBV18	.	TRBJ1-1	few	TGTGCCAGCTCATCTAAAATGAACACTGAAGCTTTCTTT	CASSSKMNTEAFF
TRBV3-1/TRBV3-2	.	TRBJ2-3	.	TGTGCCAGCAGCAACTCAAAGGGCGGGACAGATACGCAGTATTTT	CASSNSKGGTDTQYF
TRBV2	.	TRBJ2-7	.	TGTGCCAGCATGGGGGCGAGGGCAGGCCACGAGCAGTACTTC	CASMGARAGHEQYF
TRBV6-6	.	TRBJ2-7	.	TGTGCCAGCAGTTTCGCCCTGGGACAGCGGGGGTACGAGCAGTACTTC	CASSFALGQRGYEQYF
TRBV18	.	TRBJ1-2	once	TGTGCCAGCTCACCACCGGGGGGATTTCATGGCTACACCTTC	CASSPPGGFHGYTF
TRBV28	.	TRBJ2-2	.	TGTGCCAGCCGGGGGGCCTCGAACACCGGGGAGCTGTTTTTT	CASRGASNTGELFF
TRBV5-5	.	TRBJ1-5	.	TGTGCCAGCAGCTTCCAGGGCGTCAATCAGCCCCAGCATTTT	CASSFQGVNQPQHF
TRBV5-4	.	TRBJ1-1	once	TGTGCCAGCAGCTTGGGGCAGGCAAACACTGAAGCTTTCTTT	CASSLGQANTEAFF
TRBV28	.	TRBJ2-5	.	TGTGCCAGCACCTCCAGGGAGACCCAGTACTTC	CASTSRETQYF
TRBV5-4	TRBD2	TRBJ2-1	once	TGTGCCAGCAGCTTGGGGTCGGGACTAGCGGGGATCAATGAGCAGTTCTTC	CASSLGSGLAGINEQFF
TRBV2	.	TRBJ2-4	.	TGTGCCAGCAGCGTCTCTAGAGAGGACATTCAGTACTTC	CASSVSREDIQYF
TRBV19	TRBD1	TRBJ2-5	.	TGTGCCAGTAGTCCCACCGGGACAGGCCTCCAAGAGACCCAGTACTTC	CASSPTGTGLQETQYF
TRBV6-5	TRBD1	TRBJ2-2	.	TGTGCCAGCAAAAGGGGGCGGGAGCTGTTTTTT	CASKRGRELFF
TRBV30	.	TRBJ1-1	.	TGTGCCTGGAGTGCAGGGTTGAACACTGAAGCTTTCTTT	CAWSAGLNTEAFF
TRBV18	TRBD1	TRBJ1-5	once	TGTGCCAGCTCACCACAAGGCCCAGGGGGCAGTAATCAGCCCCAGCATTTT	CASSPQGPGGSNQPQHF
TRBV12-3/TRBV12-4	TRBD1	TRBJ2-2	.	TGTGCCAGCGGGACAGGGGCCGCCGGGGAGCTGTTTTTT	CASGTGAAGELFF
TRBV2	.	TRBJ1-2	.	TGTGCCAGCAGTGACATCCTAGGGGGAAACTATGGCTACACCTTC	CASSDILGGNYGYTF
TRBV7-2	.	TRBJ2-7	.	TGTGCCAGCAGCCAATACAGCACCCCCTACGAGCAGTACTTC	CASSQYSTPYEQYF
TRBV7-6	.	TRBJ2-2	.	TGTGCCAGCAGCTTAGGGCATCTAGCTACCGGGGAGCTGTTTTTT	CASSLGHLATGELFF
TRBV7-9	.	TRBJ2-7	.	TGTGCCAGCACCCATCCAGGGAAGTACGAGCAGTACTTC	CASTHPGKYEQYF
TRBV4-1	.	TRBJ1-4	.	TGCGCCAGCAGCCTCCAAACGCAGAAAACTAATGAAAAACTGTTTTTT	CASSLQTQKTNEKLFF
TRBV2	TRBD1	TRBJ1-1	.	TGTGCCAGCAGTGAATTTCTGTACGGGACAGGGGCCCGTCCGGCTGGAGAAGCTTTCTTT	CASSEFLYGTGARPAGEAFF
TRBV28	.	TRBJ2-1	.	TGTGCCAGCAGTTCCGGGGTTGCGGCCACCTCCTACAATGAGCAGTTCTTC	CASSSGVAATSYNEQFF